This T cell receptor beta chain originates from a study of Ad26.COV2.S vaccination and SARS-CoV-2 variants. This clone occurred a few times. Documented treatment: some 19 received Ad26.COV2.S at low or high dose, single or two shots; about 5 received placebo; per-sample allocation not given. At day 63 after the first vaccine or placebo injection, samples were drawn. Method: immunoSEQ multiplex PCR; TCRdb's copy keeps in-frame clones and lacks some. Of roughly 320,000 clones detected, about 86% appear once; the ten largest clones hold 1.5% to 2.5%. Germline CDR1 and CDR2: KGHSH and LQKENI. V dropped 4 bases and J dropped 6 bases, with 13 bases sitting between them. The CDR3 loop spans 14 amino acids.

The receptor's source is a person between 18 and 60 years old who received the Ad26.COV2.S COVID-19 vaccine or a placebo. This chain links TRBV18 with TRBJ1-5; TRBD1 is a possible D gene (6 bases). The sequences come from peripheral blood, collected in a trial of Ad26.COV2.S vaccine versus placebo. This chain's CDR3 is CASSLQGPGQPQHF. The CDR3 DNA is TGTGCCAGCTCACTACAGGGACCGGGTCAGCCCCAGCATTTT. The full variable domain, rest sourced from reference TRBV18 and TRBJ1-5, is NAGVMQNPRHLVRRRGQEARLRCSPMKGHSHVYWYRQLPEEGLKFMVYLQKENIIDESGMPKERFSAEFPKEGPSILRIQQVVRGDSAAYFCASSLQGPGQPQHFGDGTRLSIL.